Each of the 4 T cell receptor beta chains below was sequenced from the same sample in a study of OX40 agonist ivuxolimab in advanced cancers. Sequencing used immunoSEQ multiplex PCR; TCRdb keeps in-frame clones, though not all of them. This table holds 50,000 to 75,000 clones, 87% found once. The sample in question was CD4+ or CD8+ T cells sorted from blood, obtained in a trial of the OX40 agonist ivuxolimab. All receptors come from an adult with an advanced solid tumor such as melanoma, head and neck, liver or kidney cancer.

The chain links TRBV25-1 to TRBJ1-1; a possible D gene is TRBD1 (5 bases). Germline CDR1 and CDR2: MGHDK and SYGVNS. V lost 1 base, J lost 4 bases, and 10 bases lay in between. This CDR3 contains 14 residues. The CDR3 DNA reads TGTGCCAGCAGTGAATTAAGGGGTAGCACTGAAGCTTTCTTT. Amino acid sequence: CASSELRGSTEAFF.

The rearrangement uses TRBV5-1 and TRBJ1-6; the match to TRBD1 covers 8 bases. Germline V gives CDR1 SGHRS, CDR2 YFSETQ. This CDR3 is built from 14 residues. V was clipped by 0 bases and J by 10 bases; unmatched bases: 3. For the CDR3, the DNA is TGCGCCAGCAGCTTGGGACAGGGGCGCTCACCCCTCCACTTT. Protein product: CASSLGQGRSPLHF.

The chain carries TRBV5-1 and TRBJ2-1; D not certain. Germline assignment: CDR1 SGHRS and CDR2 YFSETQ. This CDR3 contains 14 residues. V dropped 5 bases and J dropped 5 bases, with 14 bases sitting between them. Here the CDR3 reads CASRGMAEHNEQFF. Written as DNA, the CDR3 is TGCGCCAGCAGAGGGATGGCAGAACACAATGAGCAGTTCTTC.

As concerns this clone: The junction departs from germline at one end; a sequencing error may be responsible. V usage is TRBV18 and J usage is TRBJ2-7, with 7 bases that match TRBD1. This CDR3 region has 15 residues. Germline loops: CDR1 KGHSH, CDR2 LQKENI. For the CDR3, the DNA is TGTGCCGGCTCACCAATAAGGGACAGTGACTACGAGCAGTACTTC. It is translated as CAGSPIRDSDYEQYF.